The 6 T cell receptor beta chains below come from one sample, sequenced in a study of OX40 agonist ivuxolimab in advanced cancers. Data came from immunoSEQ multiplex PCR; TCRdb stores just in-frame clones and leaves some out. The sample carries approximately 32,000 clones, roughly nine tenths recorded once. The specimen comprised CD4+ or CD8+ T cells sorted from blood, sampled in a trial of the OX40 agonist ivuxolimab. These receptors originate from an adult with an advanced solid tumor such as melanoma, head and neck, liver or kidney cancer.

The chain uses TRBV7-2 and TRBJ1-2; D gene uncertain. V was trimmed by 0 bases and J by 0 bases, leaving 11 bases between them. Germline V gives CDR1 SGHTA, CDR2 FQGNSA. The CDR3 length is 16 residues. This CDR3 is CASSLATTGANYGYTF. CDR3 nucleotides: TGTGCCAGCAGCTTAGCAACGACGGGAGCTAACTATGGCTACACCTTC.

V is TRBV4-2 and J is TRBJ1-5; the match to TRBD1 covers 11 bases. Germline V gene data show CDR1 as LGHNA and CDR2 as YNFKEQ. Trimming took 4 bases from V and 2 from J; bases not matched to a gene: 7. The CDR3 consists of 17 residues. The CDR3 bases are TGTGCCAGCAGCCCCCAACCGGGACAGGGGGGCAATCAGCCCCAGCATTTT. Its protein is CASSPQPGQGGNQPQHF.

This clone occurred once. J is TRBJ2-7 and V is TRBV10-3, with 7 positions matching TRBD2. This CDR3 has 14 amino acids. Trimming took 4 bases from V and 2 from J; bases not matched to a gene: 5. CDR1 ENHRY and CDR2 SYGVKD come from the germline V gene. For the CDR3, the DNA is TGTGCCATCAGTGCGTCTAGCGGTGCCTACGAGCAGTACTTC. Translating gives CAISASSGAYEQYF.

V gene TRBV10-3 combines with J gene TRBJ2-6, with unresolved D. The CDR3 consists of 15 residues. Germline V gene sequence: CDR1 ENHRY, CDR2 SYGVKD. V lost 6 bases, J lost 0 bases, and 9 bases lay in between. The CDR3 nucleotides are TGTGCCATCAGACGGGCCGACTCTGGGGCCAACGTCCTGACTTTC. Translating gives CAIRRADSGANVLTF.

The chain carries TRBV19 and TRBJ2-5; a weak D match, TRBD2 (5 bases). Germline V gives CDR1 LNHDA, CDR2 SQIVND (reference sequence). This CDR3 region has 12 residues. Trimming pared 5 bases from V and 5 bases from J, leaving 9 bases between. CDR3 in amino acids: CASSRERETQYF. DNA of the CDR3: TGTGCCAGTAGTCGGGAACGGGAGACCCAGTACTTC.

The chain has TRBV28 and TRBJ2-3; 13 bases are a match to TRBD2. V shed 4 bases, J shed 2 bases, and the junction held 6 bases outside the gene matches. The CDR3 contains 17 residues. The V gene's germline CDR1 is MDHEN and CDR2 SYDVKM. For the CDR3, the DNA is TGTGCCAGCAGTTCCCCGGGACTAGCGGGACTCACAGATACGCAGTATTTT. Translation: CASSSPGLAGLTDTQYF.